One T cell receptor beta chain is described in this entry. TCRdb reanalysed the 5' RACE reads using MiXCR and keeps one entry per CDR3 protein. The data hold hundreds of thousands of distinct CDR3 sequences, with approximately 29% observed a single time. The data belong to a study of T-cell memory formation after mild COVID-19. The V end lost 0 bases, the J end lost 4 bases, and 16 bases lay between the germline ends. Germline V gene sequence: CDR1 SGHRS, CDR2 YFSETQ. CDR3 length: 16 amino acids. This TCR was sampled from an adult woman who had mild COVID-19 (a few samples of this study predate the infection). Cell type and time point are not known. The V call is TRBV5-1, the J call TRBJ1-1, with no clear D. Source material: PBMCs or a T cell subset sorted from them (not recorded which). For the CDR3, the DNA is TGCGCCAGCAGCTTGGCCTTACGTAGCCTGGTCACTGAAGCTTTCTTT. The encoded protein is CASSLALRSLVTEAFF.